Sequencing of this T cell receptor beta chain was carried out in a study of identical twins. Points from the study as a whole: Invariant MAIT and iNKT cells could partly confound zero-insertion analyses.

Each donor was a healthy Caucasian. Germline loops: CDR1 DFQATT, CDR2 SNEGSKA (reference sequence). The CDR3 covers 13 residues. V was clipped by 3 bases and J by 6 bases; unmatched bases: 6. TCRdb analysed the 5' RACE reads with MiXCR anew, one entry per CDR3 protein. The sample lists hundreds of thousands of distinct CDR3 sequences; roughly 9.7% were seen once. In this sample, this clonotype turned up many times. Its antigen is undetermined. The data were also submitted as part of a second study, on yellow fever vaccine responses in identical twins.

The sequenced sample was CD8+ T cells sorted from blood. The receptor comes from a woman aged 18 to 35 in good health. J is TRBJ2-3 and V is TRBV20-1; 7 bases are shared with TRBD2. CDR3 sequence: CSASWREWDTQYF. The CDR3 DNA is TGCAGTGCTAGTTGGCGGGAGTGGGATACGCAGTATTTT.